Shown below are 20 T cell receptor beta chains from a single sample sequenced in a study of T cells in Graves' hyperthyroidism and ophthalmopathy. Amplification yielded TCR beta CDR3 regions, with RNA transcripts as the source. RT-PCR in the first round (using the HTBI primer set) targeted the TCR CDR3. MiXCR was run by TCRdb on the multiplex PCR reads, yielding one entry per CDR3 protein. The sample has 200,000 to 250,000 distinct CDR3 sequences; 24% are singletons. Source material: blood. The receptors originated from a woman aged 35 to 49 with Graves' ophthalmopathy.

Notes on this clonotype: Sequence at one end of the junction differs from germline and may be a read error. This sequence joins TRBV27 and TRBJ1-1; a possible D gene is TRBD1 (5 bases). The CDR3 runs 14 residues. CDR1 and CDR2 from the germline V gene are MNHEY and SMNVEV (reference sequence). In DNA, the CDR3 is TGTGCCAGCAGGACAGTCGGAGGCAGACCTGAAGCTTGCTTT. It encodes CASRTVGGRPEACF.

This clonotype was seen at least ten times. The DNA for the CDR3 is TGTGCCAGCAGAACGGACCTGGGCGGCAAAAACATTCAGTACTTC. It is translated as CASRTDLGGKNIQYF. The chain carries TRBV4-2 and TRBJ2-4; D remains ambiguous. V lost 6 bases, J lost 3 bases, and 15 bases lay in between. Germline V gives CDR1 LGHNA, CDR2 YNFKEQ. This CDR3 has 15 amino acids.

This clonotype was counted many times. The gene calls are TRBV4-1 and TRBJ2-5, with TRBD1 as a possible D gene (6 bases). The CDR3 spans 15 residues. V dropped 2 bases and J dropped 5 bases, with 15 bases sitting between them. The germline gives CDR1 MGHRA, CDR2 YSYEKL. The CDR3 DNA sequence: TGCGCCAGCAGCCAATTGGCAGGGGATGGGGAGACCCAGTACTTC. Translation gives CASSQLAGDGETQYF.

This clonotype has ten or more counts. The rearrangement links TRBV29-1 to TRBJ2-5, with a possible D match to TRBD1 (5 bases). The V end was cut by 6 bases, the J end by 5 bases, with 13 bases between. CDR3 length equals 12 residues. Germline-derived CDR1 and CDR2 are SQVTM and ANQGSEA. The DNA of the CDR3 is TGCAGCGTCCCGACAGCCAGTGAGACCCAGTACTTC. It yields the protein CSVPTASETQYF.

The chain joins TRBV6-1 to TRBJ1-2; D is perhaps TRBD1 (5 bases). Per germline, CDR1 MNHNS and CDR2 SASEGT. This CDR3 region has 14 residues. The germline V and J ends were trimmed by 5 bases and 4 bases, with 14 bases remaining between them. This CDR3 reads CASSPTGTIYGYTF. For the CDR3, the DNA is TGTGCCAGCAGTCCTACCGGGACGATCTATGGCTACACCTTC.

This clonotype was counted ten times or more. The genes are TRBV5-5 and TRBJ1-5; 7 positions match TRBD1. J gave up 6 bases and V 0 bases, and 9 bases lay outside the gene matches. CDR3 length: 16 amino acids. In germline, CDR1 is SGHKS, CDR2 YYEKEE (reference sequence). CDR3 amino acids: CASSLEGADRTQPQHF. The CDR3 DNA reads as TGTGCCAGCAGCTTGGAGGGGGCAGATCGGACTCAGCCCCAGCATTTT.

About this clonotype: In this CDR3 the conserved last residue, phenylalanine or tryptophan, is missing, so a read error is likely. The V gene is TRBV5-1, the J gene TRBJ2-5, with D unresolved. The CDR3 is made up of 14 amino acids. The V gene's germline CDR1 is SGHRS and CDR2 YFSETQ. Between the trimmed V and J ends, which lost 4 bases and 1 base, there was a span of 11 bases. CDR3 coding DNA: TGCGCCAGCAGCGCCGGAGAGATCCAAGAGACCCAGTACTGC. Its translation is CASSAGEIQETQYC.

The chain uses TRBV6-5 and TRBJ2-2; D is uncertain. Deletions cut 0 bases from V and 0 bases from J, with 11 bases between. Per the germline V gene, CDR1 is MNHEY and CDR2 is SVGAGI. The CDR3 sequence is 17 residues long. This CDR3 reads CASSYSWARSNTGELFF. The DNA of the CDR3 is TGTGCCAGCAGTTACTCCTGGGCTAGATCGAACACCGGGGAGCTGTTTTTT.

This chain connects TRBV28 to TRBJ2-7; unclear D gene. Trimming pared 2 bases from V and 7 bases from J, leaving 18 bases between. The germline CDR1 and CDR2 sequences are MDHEN and SYDVKM. The CDR3 covers 15 residues. Here the CDR3 DNA reads TGTGCCAGCAGTTTACGAACCCGGAGTATGGGTGAGCAGTACTTC. Translation gives CASSLRTRSMGEQYF.

At least ten counts were recorded for this clonotype. The J gene is TRBJ2-7, the V gene TRBV29-1; TRBD2 matches at 9 bases. V trimming: 4 bases; J trimming: 2 bases; junction bases outside the gene matches: 6. From germline, CDR1 is SQVTM and CDR2 ANQGSEA. CDR3 length: 14 residues. The CDR3 is CSVGLAEAPYEQYF. CDR3 DNA sequence: TGCAGCGTTGGACTAGCGGAGGCCCCCTACGAGCAGTACTTC.

This clonotype was recorded many times. CDR3 amino acids: CASSIDQVLAGGPGELFF. CDR3 bases: TGTGCCAGTAGTATAGATCAAGTACTAGCGGGAGGACCCGGGGAGCTGTTTTTT. This chain uses TRBV19 with TRBJ2-2; 12 positions agree with TRBD2. Germline assignment: CDR1 LNHDA and CDR2 SQIVND (reference sequence). The V and J ends lost 0 bases and 6 bases, in that order; junction bases with no gene match: 8. The CDR3 has 18 residues.

On this clonotype itself: This may be a read error: a much more frequent sequence differs by one nucleotide. The CDR3 carries no conserved terminal phenylalanine or tryptophan, so it likely arises from a read error. The genes are TRBV24-1 and TRBJ1-5; D ambiguous. Germline CDR1 KGHDR, CDR2 SFDVKD. The length of the CDR3 is 12 residues. CDR3 coding DNA: TGCGCCACCAGTGATGGGAATCAGCCCCAGCATATT. Translating it yields CATSDGNQPQHI.

This clonotype has at least ten counts. The V and J genes are TRBV3-1 and TRBJ2-5; TRBD2 agrees at 13 bases. The V gene end was trimmed by 0 bases and the J gene end by 4 bases; junction bases not matched to a gene: 2. This CDR3 contains 16 residues. In germline, CDR1 is LGHDT, CDR2 YNNKEL (reference sequence). Here the CDR3 reads CASSQDRLAGGETQYF. The CDR3 nucleotides are TGTGCCAGCAGCCAAGATCGACTAGCGGGAGGAGAGACCCAGTACTTC.

At least ten counts were recorded for this clonotype. V and J are TRBV5-1 and TRBJ1-1; no clear D. CDR3 length: 14 residues. Trimming removed 0 bases at V and 3 bases at J, with 9 bases between. Germline V gives CDR1 SGHRS, CDR2 YFSETQ. The CDR3 is CASSLVADYTEAFF. CDR3 nucleotide sequence: TGCGCCAGCAGCTTGGTGGCAGATTACACTGAAGCTTTCTTT.

This clonotype was detected ten times or more. The chain employs TRBV28 and TRBJ2-7; 7 nucleotides match TRBD2. J was trimmed by 6 bases and V by 4 bases; bases with no gene match: 9. CDR1 is MDHEN, CDR2 SYDVKM, per germline. This CDR3 contains 14 residues. Here the CDR3 reads CASSSLAGVGEQYF. The CDR3 nucleotides are TGTGCCAGCAGTTCATTGGCGGGAGTTGGCGAGCAGTACTTC. The full variable domain, its missing parts supplied by reference TRBV28 and TRBJ2-7, is DVKVTQSSRYLVKRTGEKVFLECVQDMDHENMFWYRQDPGLGLRLIYFSYDVKMKEKGDIPEGYSVSREKKERFSLILESASTNQTSMYLCASSSLAGVGEQYFGPGTRLTVT.

The sample holds many counts of this clonotype. V is TRBV7-8 and J is TRBJ2-7; D is possibly TRBD2 (5 bases). CDR1 is SGHVS and CDR2 is FQNEAQ in the germline V gene. The CDR3 consists of 13 residues. V lost 0 bases and J 7 bases, leaving 10 bases between the germline ends. In nucleotides, the CDR3 is TGTGCCAGCAGCTTAGCGGGAGCCGGGGAGCAGTACTTC. Translated, it gives CASSLAGAGEQYF.

The gene calls are TRBV6-7 and TRBJ2-7; D remains unclear. TRBV6-7 is noted as an ORF with a role that remains uncertain. This CDR3 contains 12 residues. V gave up 11 bases and J gave up 2 bases, with 13 bases separating them. The CDR3 nucleotides read TGTGCCTTGTTTCTGGGCCCCTACGAGCAGTACTTC. Its protein is CALFLGPYEQYF.

V usage is TRBV19 and J usage is TRBJ2-3, with a tentative D call TRBD1 (5 bases). Germline V gene sequence: CDR1 LNHDA, CDR2 SQIVND (reference sequence). V was shortened by 6 bases and J by 2 bases, with 18 bases between the two germline ends. The length of the CDR3 is 16 residues. CDR3 coding DNA: TGTGCCAGTAGGCAGACAGCGATCGCCTACACAGATACGCAGTATTTT. Translating gives CASRQTAIAYTDTQYF.

This clonotype was recorded at least ten times. The rearrangement uses TRBV2 and TRBJ2-7; a weak D match, TRBD2 (6 bases). Trimming stripped 8 bases from V and 7 bases from J, with 18 bases between. The CDR3 length is 13 residues. The germline CDR1 and CDR2 sequences are SNHLY and FYNNEI. The CDR3 here is CASHETRDGEQYF. The DNA of the CDR3 is TGTGCCAGCCACGAGACTAGGGACGGGGAGCAGTACTTC. Full variable domain (rest looked up from reference TRBV2 and TRBJ2-7): EPEVTQTPSHQVTQMGQEVILRCVPISNHLYFYWYRQILGQKVEFLVSFYNNEISEKSEIFDDQFSVERPDGSNFTLKIRSTKLEDSAMYFCASHETRDGEQYFGPGTRLTVT.

The gene calls are TRBV11-2 and TRBJ2-7; no firm D call. The ends were cut back, 1 base at V and 7 bases at J, with 8 bases in the middle. Germline values: CDR1 SGHAT, CDR2 FQNNGV. The CDR3 is 12 residues long. This CDR3 reads CASSLGSREQYF. The CDR3 DNA follows: TGTGCCAGCAGCTTAGGTTCGAGGGAGCAGTACTTC.